The sequence of this TCR beta chain was determined in a study of low-dose radiotherapy and immunotherapy resistance in tumors. The overall study: The treatment that patients received was intravenous nivolumab 240 mg every two weeks plus ipilimumab 1 mg/kg every six weeks.

With TRAV- and TRBV-specific primers, first-strand cDNA was made, covering the alpha and beta chains. TCRs were put through 20 to 25 PCR cycles of amplification with Phusion. A constant-region primer and the V-primer adapter served as the primer pair. One entry per CDR3 protein, called by TCRdb with MiXCR from the reads. The table lists under 95,000 distinct CDR3 sequences, less than 20% of them singletons. The sample holds many counts of this clonotype. The CDR3 is 16 residues long. The V end lost 5 bases, the J end lost 0 bases, and 14 bases lay between the germline ends. Germline lookup yields CDR1 MNHEY and CDR2 SVGEGT. Time point given: after trial treatment. Sample treatment: LDRT plus nivolumab, ipilimumab, low-dose cyclophosphamide and aspirin (RACIN trial).

The receptor comes from a male donor with prostate cancer. The sample consisted of PBMCs, taken after low-dose radiotherapy plus immunotherapy. The chain links TRBV6-2 or TRBV6-3 to TRBJ2-4; the D call may be TRBD1 or TRBD2 (5 bases each). The CDR3 loop is CASSELIGGAKNIQYF. The CDR3 DNA sequence: TGTGCCAGCAGTGAACTCATTGGGGGAGCCAAAAACATTCAGTACTTC.